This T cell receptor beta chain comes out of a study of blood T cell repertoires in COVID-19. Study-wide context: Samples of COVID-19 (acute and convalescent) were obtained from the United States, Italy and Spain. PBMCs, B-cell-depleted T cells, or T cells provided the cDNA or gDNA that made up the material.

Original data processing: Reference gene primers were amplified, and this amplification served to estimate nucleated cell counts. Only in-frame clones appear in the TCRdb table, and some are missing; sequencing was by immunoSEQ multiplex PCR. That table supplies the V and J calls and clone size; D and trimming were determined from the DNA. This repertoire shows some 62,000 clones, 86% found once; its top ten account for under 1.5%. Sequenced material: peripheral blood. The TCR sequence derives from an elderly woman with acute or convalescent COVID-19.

CDR3 bases: TGTGCCAGCAGCTTGAGGCGGGGGCTTATCTCTGGGGCCAACGTCCTGACTTTC. This encodes CASSLRRGLISGANVLTF. The chain is built from TRBV5-5 and TRBJ2-6; possible D gene TRBD2, 7 bases. Germline CDR1 reads SGHKS; CDR2 reads YYEKEE (reference sequence). Trimming removed 1 base at V and 0 bases at J, with 14 bases between. The CDR3 is 18 residues long.